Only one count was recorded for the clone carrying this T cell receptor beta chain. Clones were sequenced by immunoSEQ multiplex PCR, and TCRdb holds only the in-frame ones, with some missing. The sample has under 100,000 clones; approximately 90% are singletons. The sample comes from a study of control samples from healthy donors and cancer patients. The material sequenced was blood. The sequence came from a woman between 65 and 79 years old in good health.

CDR3 sequence reads: CASSVAGNSPLHF. The CDR3 DNA is TGTGCCAGCAGCGTAGCCGGTAATTCACCCCTCCACTTT. The chain recombines TRBV9 with TRBJ1-6; unclear D gene. Trimming cost V 0 bases and J 6 bases, with 4 bases left between them. CDR1 and CDR2 from the germline V gene are SGDLS and YYNGEE. This CDR3 region has 13 residues.